The rows below give T cell receptor beta chains drawn from one sample of a study of blood T cell repertoires in COVID-19. Clones were sequenced by immunoSEQ multiplex PCR, and TCRdb holds only the in-frame ones, with some missing. The repertoire holds some 340,000 clones, with around four fifths as singletons. Sequences were obtained from peripheral blood. Source of these receptors: a man younger than 45 with active or convalescent COVID-19. Both conserved end residues are part of each CDR3. Fields, in order: V gene, J gene, clone size, D gene, CDR3 protein, CDR3 DNA. A D gene is named only where the DNA matches it firmly. Clone size is given for some rows only: seen once, a few or many times, or a class if the clone is expanded.

>TRBV6-6|TRBJ2-1|.|.
CASSYSGTYNEQFF
TGTGCCAGCAGTTATAGCGGCACCTACAATGAGCAGTTCTTC
>TRBV29-1|TRBJ2-1|.|TRBD2
CSVLILAGGAEQFF
TGCAGCGTTTTGATCCTAGCGGGGGGGGCAGAGCAGTTCTTC
>TRBV3-1/TRBV3-2|TRBJ2-7|.|TRBD1
CASSQPGQGKHEQYF
TGTGCCAGCAGCCAGCCGGGACAGGGTAAACACGAGCAGTACTTC
>TRBV11-2|TRBJ1-3|.|TRBD1
CASSYGTGPTSGNTIYF
TGTGCCAGCAGCTACGGGACAGGGCCTACATCTGGAAACACCATATATTTT
>TRBV2|TRBJ2-1|.|.
CASSGFDEQFF
TGTGCCAGCAGTGGTTTCGATGAGCAGTTCTTC
>TRBV14|TRBJ1-2|.|.
CASSQERLLGYGYTF
TGTGCCAGCAGCCAGGAACGACTTCTGGGCTATGGCTACACCTTC
>TRBV10-3|TRBJ2-1|few|.
CAIRNQGGNEQFF
TGTGCCATCAGAAACCAAGGGGGCAATGAGCAGTTCTTC
>TRBV7-2|TRBJ2-1|.|TRBD2
CASSTAGWSYNEQFF
TGTGCCAGCAGCACAGCGGGATGGTCCTACAATGAGCAGTTCTTC
>TRBV28|TRBJ1-1|.|.
CASSFGGTEAFF
TGTGCCAGCAGTTTCGGGGGAACTGAAGCTTTCTTT
>TRBV9|TRBJ2-5|.|.
CASSVGFGGAQETQYF
TGTGCCAGCAGCGTAGGTTTTGGGGGGGCCCAAGAGACCCAGTACTTC
>TRBV19|TRBJ2-6|.|.
CAIRTGANVLTF
TGTGCAATTAGAACGGGGGCCAACGTCCTGACTTTC
>TRBV4-1|TRBJ2-6|.|.
CASSQADSDVLTF
TGCGCCAGCAGCCAGGCGGACAGCGACGTCCTGACTTTC
>TRBV27|TRBJ2-2|.|TRBD2
CASSLLPGGPGGELFF
TGTGCCAGCAGTTTATTGCCGGGAGGGCCCGGCGGGGAGCTGTTTTTT
>TRBV9|TRBJ1-3|.|.
CASSVTGLSGNTIYF
TGTGCCAGCAGCGTAACAGGGCTCTCTGGAAACACCATATATTTT
>TRBV4-3|TRBJ2-3|.|.
CASSKIESGSRNTQYF
TGCGCCAGCAGCAAGATCGAATCCGGGTCTAGAAATACGCAGTATTTT
>TRBV6-1|TRBJ1-5|.|.
CASSEPGISNQPQHF
TGTGCCAGCAGTGAACCAGGGATAAGCAATCAGCCCCAGCATTTT
>TRBV19|TRBJ1-6|.|.
CASSIPRTDLYNSPLHF
TGTGCCAGTAGTATACCACGGACAGATCTCTATAATTCACCCCTCCACTTT
>TRBV10-3|TRBJ1-2|.|.
CATREFLPISNYGYTF
TGTGCCACCCGTGAATTCCTACCGATTTCTAACTATGGCTACACCTTC
>TRBV24-1|TRBJ1-3|.|TRBD1
CASRGGQGGLGNTIYF
TGTGCCAGCCGGGGGGGACAGGGGGGACTTGGAAACACCATATATTTT
>TRBV18|TRBJ1-1|.|TRBD1
CASSSFGTGTGVPNTEAFF
TGTGCCAGCTCATCCTTTGGGACCGGGACAGGGGTTCCGAACACTGAAGCTTTCTTT
>TRBV5-4|TRBJ2-7|few|TRBD2
CASSLRAGGLVEQYF
TGTGCCAGCAGCTTGAGGGCGGGAGGCCTCGTGGAGCAGTACTTC
>TRBV9|TRBJ2-1|few|TRBD2
CASSVSGSLYNEQFF
TGTGCCAGCAGCGTTAGCGGGAGCCTCTACAATGAGCAGTTCTTC
>TRBV5-6|TRBJ2-5|few|.
CASSQGRVQETQYF
TGTGCCAGCAGCCAGGGGAGGGTCCAAGAGACCCAGTACTTC
>TRBV21-1|TRBJ1-4|.|.
CASSKVGRRGEKLFF
TGTGCCAGCAGCAAAGTTGGGCGGAGGGGAGAAAAACTGTTTTTT
>TRBV7-3|TRBJ2-1|.|TRBD1
CASSFGQGLNEQFF
TGTGCCAGCAGCTTCGGACAGGGTTTGAATGAGCAGTTCTTC
>TRBV24-1|TRBJ2-2|.|.
CATSGQGRTGELFF
TGTGCCACCAGTGGGCAGGGTAGAACCGGGGAGCTGTTTTTT
>TRBV7-2|TRBJ2-7|.|TRBD2
CASSYPGLAGDEQYF
TGTGCCAGCAGCTACCCAGGACTAGCGGGTGACGAGCAGTACTTC
>TRBV6-5|TRBJ1-1|few|.
CATHPPQLNTEAFF
TGTGCCACTCATCCCCCACAGTTGAACACTGAAGCTTTCTTT
>TRBV5-1|TRBJ2-1|few|.
CASSPRPGSSYNEQFF
TGCGCCAGCAGCCCAAGGCCGGGGAGCTCCTACAATGAGCAGTTCTTC
>TRBV18|TRBJ2-3|.|.
CASSSNTDTQYF
TGTGCCAGCTCATCAAACACAGATACGCAGTATTTT
>TRBV13|TRBJ1-4|.|TRBD1
CASSRQGIGEKLFF
TGTGCCAGCAGCAGACAGGGGATAGGAGAAAAACTGTTTTTT
>TRBV11-2|TRBJ2-7|few|.
CASSWGSGSPYF
.
>TRBV3-1/TRBV3-2|TRBJ1-2|.|.
CASSPPVSPREPNYGYTF
TGTGCCAGCAGCCCCCCTGTTTCGCCCAGGGAACCTAACTATGGCTACACCTTC
>TRBV6-5|TRBJ2-2|.|TRBD1
CASRVTGVETGELFF
TGTGCCAGCAGAGTGACAGGGGTTGAAACCGGGGAGCTGTTTTTT
>TRBV18|TRBJ2-5|.|.
CASSPIQGGETQYF
TGTGCCAGCTCGCCTATACAGGGAGGGGAGACCCAGTACTTC
>TRBV7-9|TRBJ1-4|few|.
CASSLIRPSGVALFF
TGTGCCAGCAGCTTAATCAGACCGTCGGGGGTGGCACTGTTTTTT
>TRBV6-1|TRBJ1-6|.|.
CASSEGRNNSPLHF
TGTGCCAGCAGTGAAGGGCGGAATAATTCACCCCTCCACTTT
>TRBV7-3|TRBJ2-2|.|TRBD1
CASSRQGSTGELFF
TGTGCCAGCAGCCGACAGGGCAGTACCGGGGAGCTGTTTTTT
>TRBV6-2/TRBV6-3|TRBJ2-6|.|.
CASSYPLDSFSGANVLTF
TGTGCCAGCAGTTACCCCCTGGACAGCTTCTCTGGGGCCAACGTCCTGACTTTC
>TRBV7-2|TRBJ2-3|.|.
CASSDQTGRIADTQYF
TGTGCCAGCAGCGACCAGACAGGGAGGATTGCAGATACGCAGTATTTT
>TRBV18|TRBJ2-5|.|.
CASSPRGRETQYF
TGTGCCAGCTCACCAAGGGGAAGGGAGACCCAGTACTTC
>TRBV6-4|TRBJ2-3|.|.
CASSDTSTDTQYF
TGTGCCAGCAGTGACACTAGCACAGATACGCAGTATTTT
>TRBV2|TRBJ2-3|.|.
CASQRPTGRTDTQYF
TGTGCCAGCCAAAGGCCAACAGGGCGCACAGATACGCAGTATTTT
>TRBV6-5|TRBJ2-5|.|TRBD1
CASKGQGGETQYF
TGTGCCAGCAAAGGACAGGGAGGAGAGACCCAGTACTTC
>TRBV27|TRBJ2-3|.|TRBD1
CASSIRTGGATDTQYF
TGTGCCAGCAGTATCCGGACAGGGGGCGCAACAGATACGCAGTATTTT
>TRBV24-1|TRBJ2-1|.|.
CATSDPSDEQFF
TGTGCCACCAGTGATCCTTCGGATGAGCAGTTCTTC
>TRBV27|TRBJ1-2|.|TRBD1
CASSLGQGIGGYTF
TGTGCCAGCAGTCTCGGACAGGGTATCGGTGGCTACACCTTC
>TRBV3-1/TRBV3-2|TRBJ2-5|.|TRBD2
CASSQGLWTGGQETQYF
TGTGCCAGCAGCCAAGGGCTCTGGACGGGAGGGCAAGAGACCCAGTACTTC
>TRBV3-1/TRBV3-2|TRBJ2-1|.|TRBD1
CASSQGQGWGEQFF
TGTGCCAGCAGCCAGGGACAGGGCTGGGGTGAGCAGTTCTTC
>TRBV6-5|TRBJ1-1|few|.
CAAGRWENTEAFF
TGTGCCGCGGGCAGGTGGGAAAACACTGAAGCTTTCTTT
>TRBV6-1|TRBJ1-2|.|.
CASSDTGGIYGYTF
TGTGCCAGCAGTGATACCGGGGGGATCTATGGCTACACCTTC
>TRBV2|TRBJ2-7|.|TRBD1
CASSRDRGNEQYF
TGTGCCAGCAGTCGGGACAGGGGAAACGAGCAGTACTTC
>TRBV12-3/TRBV12-4|TRBJ1-1|few|.
CASSPTGNTEAFF
TGTGCCAGCAGTCCAACAGGGAACACTGAAGCTTTCTTT
>TRBV12-3/TRBV12-4|TRBJ2-1|.|TRBD1
CASEGQGPNEQFF
TGTGCCAGCGAGGGACAGGGCCCGAATGAGCAGTTCTTC
>TRBV7-3|TRBJ1-4|.|.
CASSLSPATNEKLFF
TGTGCCAGCAGCTTATCGCCAGCAACTAATGAAAAACTGTTTTTT
>TRBV7-9|TRBJ1-5|.|TRBD1
CASSFWTGEGQPQHF
TGTGCCAGCAGCTTTTGGACAGGGGAAGGCCAGCCCCAGCATTTT